These 30 T cell receptor beta chains were sequenced from one sample in a study of blood T cell repertoires in COVID-19. The method was immunoSEQ multiplex PCR; TCRdb's version includes in-frame clones alone and lacks a portion of them. Here the sample spans about 74,000 clones, around 77% being singletons. The sample comprised peripheral blood. These receptors all come from a man aged 70-80 years with active or convalescent COVID-19.

This clone was counted between two and nine times. The rearrangement links TRBV2 to TRBJ1-5, with D tentatively TRBD1 (6 bases). The V gene lost 4 bases and the J gene lost 1 base, with 11 bases spanning the gap. Germline V gene data show CDR1 as SNHLY and CDR2 as FYNNEI. This CDR3 contains 15 residues. CDR3 coding DNA: TGTGCCAGCAGTGTAGCCACAGGGAGCAATCAGCCCCAGCATTTT. Amino acids: CASSVATGSNQPQHF. Supplemented by reference TRBV2 and TRBJ1-5, the full variable domain reads EPEVTQTPSHQVTQMGQEVILRCVPISNHLYFYWYRQILGQKVEFLVSFYNNEISEKSEIFDDQFSVERPDGSNFTLKIRSTKLEDSAMYFCASSVATGSNQPQHFGDGTRLSIL.

The V and J genes are TRBV6-1 and TRBJ2-7; 7 bases map to TRBD1. With 2 bases clipped from V and 4 bases from J, the junction kept 5 bases outside the gene matches. Germline values: CDR1 MNHNS, CDR2 SASEGT. There are 14 residues in the CDR3. CDR3 loop: CASSELGQSYEQYF. CDR3 DNA sequence: TGTGCCAGCAGTGAATTGGGACAGAGTTACGAGCAGTACTTC.

This chain connects TRBV29-1 to TRBJ2-7; 8 nucleotides align to TRBD2. The CDR3 has 15 amino acids. CDR1 is SQVTM, CDR2 ANQGSEA, per germline. The ends lost 0 bases at V and 3 bases at J; junction bases unmatched: 7. The CDR3 sequence is CSVEDPPGGDYEQYF. The CDR3 nucleotides are TGCAGCGTTGAAGATCCTCCGGGGGGGGACTACGAGCAGTACTTC.

This chain links TRBV20-1 with TRBJ2-5; TRBD2 aligns across 8 bases. V shed 3 bases and J 5 bases; nucleotides not matched to a gene: 11. This CDR3 has 15 amino acids. The germline gives CDR1 DFQATT, CDR2 SNEGSKA (reference sequence). DNA of the CDR3: TGCAGTGCTAGTATTCAAGCGGGGGCGCGGGAGACCCAGTACTTC. This translates into CSASIQAGARETQYF.

The chain is built from TRBV10-3 and TRBJ2-7, with 9 nucleotides matching TRBD2. CDR3 length: 17 residues. V shed 7 bases and J 1 base; nucleotides not matched to a gene: 14. Germline CDR1 is ENHRY and CDR2 is SYGVKD. CDR3 amino acids: CAITPTEERGVSYEQYF. The CDR3 DNA reads TGTGCCATCACCCCTACTGAGGAGCGGGGGGTGTCCTACGAGCAGTACTTC.

The count of this clone is one. CDR3 coding DNA: TGTGCCAGCAAGGACAGGGAAGCAGTTTCCGAGCAGTACTTC. It specifies CASKDREAVSEQYF. This chain uses TRBV2 with TRBJ2-7; 8 positions agree with TRBD1. V lost 7 bases and J lost 6; bases outside the gene matches: 11. The CDR3 has 14 residues. Per germline, CDR1 SNHLY and CDR2 FYNNEI.

The V and J genes are TRBV3-1 (or the pseudogene TRBV3-2) and TRBJ1-1, with 7 bases fitting TRBD1. This CDR3 spans 12 amino acids. V dropped 1 base and J dropped 8; count of bases not matched to a gene: 1. Germline V gives CDR1 LGHDT, CDR2 YNNKEL (reference sequence). The CDR3 bases are TGTGCCAGCAGCCAAGGACAGGGAGAAGCTTTCTTT. It translates to CASSQGQGEAFF.

V usage is TRBV28 and J usage is TRBJ2-1; TRBD2 is a possible D gene (5 bases). The CDR3 contains 15 residues. V lost 6 bases, J lost 4 bases, and 16 bases lay in between. Per the germline V gene, CDR1 is MDHEN and CDR2 is SYDVKM. CDR3 coding DNA: TGTGCCAGCAGGGGCGAGGGCCTAATATACAATGAGCAGTTCTTC. The encoded protein is CASRGEGLIYNEQFF.

The rearrangement links TRBV25-1 to TRBJ2-3; TRBD1 aligns across 7 bases. The CDR3 length is 13 residues. The junction had 3 bases not matched to a gene; V was cut back by 4 bases and J by 5 bases. Germline V gene lookup returns CDR1 MGHDK and CDR2 SYGVNS. CDR3 region: CASSGQGGDTQYF. The CDR3 DNA reads as TGTGCCAGCAGTGGACAGGGCGGAGATACGCAGTATTTT.

This chain connects TRBV6-2 or TRBV6-3 to TRBJ2-7; the match to TRBD1 covers 8 bases. The length of the CDR3 is 17 residues. The V gene's germline CDR1 is MNHEY and CDR2 SVGEGT. Trimming cost V 4 bases and J 4 bases; bases outside gene matches: 15. As DNA, the CDR3 is TGTGCCAGCAGTTCCGTGGGATGGGACAGGAAACAGTACGAGCAGTACTTC. Protein product: CASSSVGWDRKQYEQYF.

The chain has TRBV5-4 and TRBJ2-7, with D maybe TRBD1 (6 bases). This CDR3 is built from 12 residues. CDR1 is SGHNT, CDR2 YYREEE, per germline (reference sequence). Trimming left V 7 bases short and J 7 bases short, with 15 bases between. CDR3 in DNA: TGTGCCAGCTCCCGCAGGGGAGAGGAGCAGTACTTC. Translation: CASSRRGEEQYF.

The chain carries TRBV5-4 and TRBJ1-1, with 10 bases that match TRBD1. Germline V CDR1 and CDR2: SGHNT, YYREEE (reference sequence). V shed 4 bases and J 1 base; nucleotides not matched to a gene: 4. CDR3 length equals 15 residues. CDR3 sequence (DNA): TGTGCCAGCAGCCCCTGGGACAGGGGGAACACTGAAGCTTTCTTT. Protein product: CASSPWDRGNTEAFF.

This clone was detected a few times. In the same sample, other DNA sequences code for this CDR3. The chain has TRBV4-1 and TRBJ2-1; D possibly corresponds to TRBD2 (7 bases). Trimming removed 0 bases at V and 7 bases at J, with 16 bases between. CDR1 MGHRA and CDR2 YSYEKL come from the germline V gene. CDR3 length: 16 residues. The CDR3 nucleotides read TGCGCCAGCAGCCAAGAGGAACGGGGGGCCCGTAATGAGCAGTTCTTC. This codes for CASSQEERGARNEQFF.

V gene TRBV27 combines with J gene TRBJ1-5; no clear D. The CDR3 consists of 14 residues. V shed 0 bases and J shed 5 bases, with 8 bases lying between them. From germline, CDR1 is MNHEY and CDR2 SMNVEV (reference sequence). The CDR3 DNA reads TGTGCCAGCAGTTTATCGGGCAGGTATCAGCCCCAGCATTTT. Encoded protein: CASSLSGRYQPQHF.

The V call is TRBV9, the J call TRBJ1-4, with D uncertain. Germline values: CDR1 SGDLS, CDR2 YYNGEE. There are 15 residues in the CDR3. Trimming left V 4 bases short and J 0 bases short, with 10 bases between. The CDR3 loop is CASSPNFATNEKLFF. In DNA, the CDR3 is TGTGCCAGCAGCCCAAATTTTGCAACTAATGAAAAACTGTTTTTT.

This sequence joins TRBV6-5 and TRBJ1-1; perhaps TRBD1 as D (6 bases). V lost 8 bases and J 8 bases, leaving 18 bases between the germline ends. CDR1 and CDR2 from the germline V gene are MNHEY and SVGAGI. CDR3 length: 13 residues. The CDR3 nucleotides are TGTGCCAGCTCCCACCGGGACACAACAGAAGCTTTCTTT. This codes for CASSHRDTTEAFF.

A note on this clone: One junction end does not reproduce the germline sequence, and a read error may be involved. The identical CDR3 is also encoded by other nucleotide sequences in the sample. The chain recombines TRBV30 with TRBJ2-3; D unresolved. CDR3 length: 13 amino acids. Per germline, CDR1 GTSNPN and CDR2 SVGIG (reference sequence). The CDR3 protein is CAWSSGPRDTQYF. CDR3 DNA: TGCGCCTGGAGTAGTGGCCCCAGGGATACGCAGTATTTT.

This clone was detected ten times or more. V usage is TRBV18 and J usage is TRBJ2-3; perhaps TRBD1 as D (6 bases). Trimming shortened V by 6 bases and J by 7 bases, and 29 bases separated the two germline ends. The CDR3 is made up of 18 amino acids. The germline CDR1 and CDR2 sequences are KGHSH and LQKENI. The CDR3 protein is CASSPKGVSQGISNTQYF. Written as DNA, the CDR3 is TGTGCCAGCTCCCCAAAGGGGGTCAGTCAAGGAATCTCCAATACGCAGTATTTT. The entire variable domain, with the rest obtained from reference TRBV18 and TRBJ2-3, is as follows: NAGVMQNPRHLVRRRGQEARLRCSPMKGHSHVYWYRQLPEEGLKFMVYLQKENIIDESGMPKERFSAEFPKEGPSILRIQQVVRGDSAAYFCASSPKGVSQGISNTQYFGPGTRLTVL.

This clone was seen a single time. The rearrangement links TRBV7-9 to TRBJ1-1; perhaps TRBD1 as D (5 bases). This CDR3 contains 14 residues. CDR1 and CDR2 (germline): SEHNR, FQNEAQ (reference sequence). Deletions cut 0 bases from V and 4 bases from J, with 9 bases between. The CDR3 here is CASSLAGVVTEAFF. The CDR3 nucleotides are TGTGCCAGCAGCTTAGCAGGGGTGGTCACTGAAGCTTTCTTT.

The chain uses TRBV14 and TRBJ2-7; D is uncertain. V gave up 1 base and J gave up 6 bases, with 16 bases separating them. The length of the CDR3 is 15 residues. Germline CDR1 is SGHDN and CDR2 is FVKESK. The CDR3 region is CASSQAPGFGFEQYF. The CDR3 region has the DNA TGTGCCAGCAGCCAAGCCCCGGGTTTCGGATTCGAGCAGTACTTC.

This chain joins TRBV9 and TRBJ2-5, with 11 bases fitting TRBD1. The V segment lost 3 bases and the J segment 5 bases; nucleotides outside the gene matches: 6. The length of the CDR3 is 15 residues. CDR1 is SGDLS and CDR2 is YYNGEE in the germline V gene. The chain's CDR3 is CASSARTGGLETQYF. The CDR3 coding sequence is TGTGCCAGCAGCGCCCGGACAGGGGGCTTGGAGACCCAGTACTTC.

This clone is a singleton in its sample. This sequence joins TRBV6-1 and TRBJ1-5, with 10 bases fitting TRBD1. The CDR3 is made up of 15 amino acids. Germline loops: CDR1 MNHNS, CDR2 SASEGT. Trimming removed 5 bases from V and 6 bases from J; junction bases left unmatched: 7. CDR3: CASSSMTGGSQPQHF. Here the CDR3 DNA reads TGTGCCAGCAGTTCCATGACAGGGGGCAGTCAGCCCCAGCATTTT.

The chain carries TRBV21-1 and TRBJ2-7; no DNA check was done on the table's D call, TRBD2. TRBV21-1 is a pseudogene. The CDR3 is made up of 14 amino acids. The CDR3 DNA sequence: TGTGCCAGCAGCAAACCTGGGGAGTCCTACGAGCAGTACTTC. Its translation: CASSKPGESYEQYF.

This clone has only a few counts. The chain carries TRBV2 and TRBJ2-7; D might be TRBD2 (7 bases). Germline-derived CDR1 and CDR2 are SNHLY and FYNNEI. The CDR3 runs to 16 residues. Trimming took 3 bases from V and 5 from J, leaving 20 bases between them. In DNA, the CDR3 is TGTGCCAGCAGTGAGGAGCCGGGACGGGGGGCCAACGAGCAGTACTTC. It encodes CASSEEPGRGANEQYF. Looking up the rest from reference TRBV2 and TRBJ2-7 gives the full variable domain: EPEVTQTPSHQVTQMGQEVILRCVPISNHLYFYWYRQILGQKVEFLVSFYNNEISEKSEIFDDQFSVERPDGSNFTLKIRSTKLEDSAMYFCASSEEPGRGANEQYFGPGTRLTVT.

This clone was seen a single time. This chain connects TRBV12-3 or TRBV12-4 to TRBJ1-1; D gene unclear. Trimming took off 8 bases at V and 0 bases at J, with 10 bases between the two ends. This CDR3 comprises 13 residues. The CDR3 loop is CASAASMNTEAFF. In DNA form, the CDR3 reads TGTGCCAGCGCAGCGTCTATGAACACTGAAGCTTTCTTT.

This clone was observed a single time. The J gene is TRBJ2-5, the V gene TRBV27; perhaps TRBD1 as D (8 bases). V was shortened by 6 bases and J by 9 bases, with 14 bases between the two germline ends. Germline V gene lookup returns CDR1 MNHEY and CDR2 SMNVEV (reference sequence). The CDR3 is 12 residues long. CDR3 bases: TGTGCCAGCAGGGAACAGGGGGGGGCCCAGTACTTC. Translated, it gives CASREQGGAQYF.

The chain couples TRBV3-1 (or the pseudogene TRBV3-2) to TRBJ2-3, with 9 positions matching TRBD2. The V segment lost 3 bases and the J segment 6 bases; nucleotides outside the gene matches: 4. The germline V gene encodes CDR1 LGHDT and CDR2 YNNKEL (reference sequence). The CDR3 is 14 residues long. Here the CDR3 DNA reads TGTGCCAGCAGCCAGGAGCGGGGGGTTGATACGCAGTATTTT. Protein: CASSQERGVDTQYF.

The chain combines TRBV5-1 with TRBJ2-3; 12 bases agree with TRBD2. Germline CDR1 SGHRS, CDR2 YFSETQ. J lost 6 bases, V lost 1 base, and 12 bases had no gene match. This CDR3 region has 18 residues. The CDR3 sequence is CASSLLGLAGIQRDTQYF. CDR3 nucleotide sequence: TGCGCCAGCAGCTTGCTTGGACTAGCGGGGATTCAGAGGGATACGCAGTATTTT. The whole variable domain, remainder taken from reference TRBV5-1 and TRBJ2-3, is KAGVTQTPRYLIKTRGQQVTLSCSPISGHRSVSWYQQTPGQGLQFLFEYFSETQRNKGNFPGRFSGRQFSNSRSEMNVSTLELGDSALYLCASSLLGLAGIQRDTQYFGPGTRLTVL.

This chain links TRBV30 with TRBJ2-1; weak D call: TRBD2 (6 bases). Germline V CDR1 and CDR2: GTSNPN, SVGIG (reference sequence). The CDR3 runs to 16 residues. Trimming shortened V by 3 bases and J by 1 base, and 16 bases separated the two germline ends. The CDR3 loop is CAWRGGLPLSYNEQFF. CDR3 sequence (DNA): TGTGCCTGGAGGGGTGGACTACCCTTATCCTACAATGAGCAGTTCTTC.

The chain combines TRBV6-6 with TRBJ1-5; perhaps TRBD1 as D (5 bases). The CDR3 spans 12 residues. Per the germline V gene, CDR1 is MNHNY and CDR2 is SVGAGI (reference sequence). V lost 8 bases and J 3 bases, leaving 8 bases between the germline ends. The CDR3 here is CASQGSNQPQHF. The DNA of the CDR3 is TGTGCCAGCCAGGGATCCAATCAGCCCCAGCATTTT.